This TCR beta chain was identified during a study of CD8 T cells in ankylosing spondylitis. Trimming removed 5 bases from V and 6 bases from J, with 14 bases in between. CDR1 is SEHNR and CDR2 is FQNEAQ in the germline V gene (reference sequence). CDR3 length equals 14 residues. This clonotype has ten or more counts. The antigen is undetermined. Study results and limitations: Reactive arthritis synovial fluid and blood were previously reported to contain some motif variants. A motif of 7 to 9 highly homologous TCR beta variants was seen as apparently characteristic of ankylosing spondylitis blood.

One entry per CDR3 protein results from TCRdb running MiXCR on the 5' RACE reads. This table has around 770,000 distinct CDR3 sequences, roughly 19% appearing once. The clonotype comes from a male donor with ankylosing spondylitis. The V gene is TRBV7-9, the J gene TRBJ2-1; no clear D. Sequencing used blood, either unsorted or a sorted T cell fraction (not recorded which). The CDR3 nucleotides read TGTGCCAGCAGCCCCCCGTTAAGCGCCAATGAGCAGTTCTTC. This gives the protein CASSPPLSANEQFF. Based on the CDR3 plus reference TRBV7-9 and TRBJ2-1, the full variable domain is DTGVSQNPRHKITKRGQNVTFRCDPISEHNRLYWYRQTLGQGPEFLTYFQNEAQLEKSRLLSDRFSAERPKGSFSTLEIQRTEQGDSAMYLCASSPPLSANEQFFGPGTRLTVL.